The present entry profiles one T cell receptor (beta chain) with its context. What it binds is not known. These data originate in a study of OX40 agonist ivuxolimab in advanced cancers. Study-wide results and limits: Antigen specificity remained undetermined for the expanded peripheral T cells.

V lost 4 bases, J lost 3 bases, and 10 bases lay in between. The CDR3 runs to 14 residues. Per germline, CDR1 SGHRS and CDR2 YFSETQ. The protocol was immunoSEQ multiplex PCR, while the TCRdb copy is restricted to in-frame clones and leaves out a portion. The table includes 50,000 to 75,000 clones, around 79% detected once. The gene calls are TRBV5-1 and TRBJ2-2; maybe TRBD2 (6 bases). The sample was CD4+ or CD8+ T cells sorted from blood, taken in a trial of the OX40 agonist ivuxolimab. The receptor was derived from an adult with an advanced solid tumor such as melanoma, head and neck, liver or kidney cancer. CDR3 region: CASSPPGDTGELFF. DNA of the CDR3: TGCGCCAGCAGCCCCCCGGGGGACACCGGGGAGCTGTTTTTT.